This record covers a single TCR beta chain. This clone's antigen is unknown. It has no much larger one-base neighbor in the sample; base qualities were not kept. The CDR3 sequence holds 12 residues, the cysteine and phenylalanine included. Only the CDR3 portion is preserved as DNA: 36 bases, with reading frame beginning at the first base. Deletion took 5 bases off V and 6 bases off J, with a span of 11 bases between the germline ends. Taken from the germline V gene, the CDR1 and CDR2 loops are SGHVS and FQNEAQ. This specimen belongs to a study of spatial heterogeneity in lung cancer (dated by TCRdb to the late 2010s). Looking at the study overall: Beta-chain transcripts were consistently detected in greater numbers than alpha-chain transcripts, which likely reflected higher beta-chain transcript abundance. In the raw uncorrected reads, each unique combination of TCR and UMI appeared more than ten times on average. The study quantitatively compared TCR alpha and beta repertoires across multiple tumor regions, matched nontumor lung and blood in non-small cell lung cancer. Nonsynonymous mutation counts, determined by whole-exome sequencing of tumor tissue, were related to TCR repertoire features. At surgery, both alpha and beta chains were TCR-sequenced in some 220 tumor regions, 63 to 80 matched nontumor lung samples and 56 PBMC samples.

General findings and caveats noted by the study authors: Confirming at a functional level the hypothesis that regional TCRs recognize regional mutations was considered to require additional single-cell paired TCR alpha and beta sequencing.

Reading the label with the study, this specimen's time point is: sample taken at primary tumor resection. Without any cell sorting, TCR sequencing was performed on whole RNA extracted either from tumor and nontumor lung tissue or from cryopreserved PBMC samples. Donors were around 71 patients with early-stage, untreated non-small cell lung cancer from the lung TRACERx cohort. Only patients with enough RNA available from two or more tumor regions were chosen for TCR sequencing. Tumor and adjacent nontumor lung specimens were reviewed by a lung pathologist before selection. The library came from 5' RACE. The sequencer listed for this sample is NextSeq 500. In the TCR library protocol, a unique molecular identifier was attached to each TCR cDNA molecule so that PCR and sequencing errors could be corrected. Per the original workflow: TCR identification, UMI-based error correction and CDR3 extraction were all carried out with Decombinator tools. TCRs above a frequency of 2 per 1,000, corresponding to the top 1% of the tumor frequency distribution, were defined as expanded. Rényi diversity was computed with the R vegan package after subsampling each repertoire 100 times to 5,000 TCRs. CDR3 similarity networks were built from amino acid triplet string-kernel similarity, connecting CDR3s with pairwise similarity above 0.82. The public sequencing data were trimmed at Q25 with fastp and processed into clonotypes with MiXCR by TCRdb, which kept only in-frame beta chains. Rows matching on CDR3 protein sequence are summarized as one entry with the most common DNA and genes. The V and J calls come from TCRdb's annotation, not from the publication. Present in this sample are approximately 12,000 distinct CDR3 sequences, approximately 6.2% of which were seen just once. The top ten clonotypes cover 10% of the sample.

The specimen was normal lung tissue next to the tumor, collected at surgery. The rearrangement joined TRBV7-8 to TRBJ2-7; TRBD2 is possibly the D segment (5 matching bases). The source is a male donor with early-stage non-small cell lung cancer. The DNA sequence is as follows: TGTGCCAGCAGCCGAGGACTTTCCGAGCAGTACTTC. Its protein product is CASSRGLSEQYF.